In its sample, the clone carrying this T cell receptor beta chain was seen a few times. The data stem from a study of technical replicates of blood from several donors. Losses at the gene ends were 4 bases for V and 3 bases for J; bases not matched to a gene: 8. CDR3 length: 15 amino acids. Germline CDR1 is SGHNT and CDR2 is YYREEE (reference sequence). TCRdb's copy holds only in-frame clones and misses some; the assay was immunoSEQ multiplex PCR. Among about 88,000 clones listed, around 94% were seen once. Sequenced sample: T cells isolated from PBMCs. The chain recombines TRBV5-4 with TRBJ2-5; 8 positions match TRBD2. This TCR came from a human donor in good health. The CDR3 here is CASSRTSGSEETQYF. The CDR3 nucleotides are TGTGCCAGCAGCCGGACGAGCGGGAGCGAAGAGACCCAGTACTTC.